This T cell receptor (beta chain) stems from a study of T cells in Graves' hyperthyroidism and ophthalmopathy. Study context: The initial diagnosis was the point when peripheral blood was collected, ahead of any treatment.

Study conclusions and caveats: Most thyroid-expanded clonotypes above 0.001 were also found in blood. From stable hyperthyroidism, ophthalmopathy was separated by a 13 V-J model. It was a median roughly 6.5 months before onset that the model predicted ophthalmopathy.

CDR1 and CDR2 (germline): MNHNS, SASEGT. V shed 6 bases, J shed 2 bases, and the junction held 1 base outside the gene matches. The CDR3 is made up of 13 amino acids. Authors of the study amplified TCR beta CDR3 regions from RNA transcripts. TCR CDR3 underwent first-round RT-PCR with the HTBI primer set. TCRdb re-called the multiplex PCR reads through MiXCR, storing one row per CDR3 protein. The sample has about 200,000 distinct CDR3 sequences; about a sixth are singletons. A few counts support this clonotype. The target antigen is unknown. A much larger clone sits a single nucleotide away, making a read error possible.

This chain connects TRBV6-1 to TRBJ1-1, with 9 bases that match TRBD1. The clonotype was recovered from a man aged 35 to 55 with Graves' hyperthyroidism. The sample comprised blood. The CDR3 DNA sequence: TGTGCCAGCAGACAGGGGGCAAACACTGAAGCTTTCTTT. This translates into CASRQGANTEAFF.